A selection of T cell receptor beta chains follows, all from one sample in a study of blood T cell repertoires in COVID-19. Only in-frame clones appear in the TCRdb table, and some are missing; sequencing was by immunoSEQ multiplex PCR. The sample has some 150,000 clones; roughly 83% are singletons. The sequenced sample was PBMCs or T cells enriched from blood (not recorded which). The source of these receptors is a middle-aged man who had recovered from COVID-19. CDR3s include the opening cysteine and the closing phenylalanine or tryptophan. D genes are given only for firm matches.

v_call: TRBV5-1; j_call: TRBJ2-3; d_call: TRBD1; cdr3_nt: TGCGCCAGCAGCCCGGACGGGGGGACAGGGACAGATACGCAGTATTTT; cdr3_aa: CASSPDGGTGTDTQYF
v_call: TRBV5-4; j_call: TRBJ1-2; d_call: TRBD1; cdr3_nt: TGTGCCAGCAGCTTGAACAGGGGGCTTATCGGTGGCTATGGCTACACCTTC; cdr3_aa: CASSLNRGLIGGYGYTF
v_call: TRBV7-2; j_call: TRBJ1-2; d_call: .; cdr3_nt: TGTGCCAGCACCAAACCGGGCGGGGGCTATGGCTACACCTTC; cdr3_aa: CASTKPGGGYGYTF
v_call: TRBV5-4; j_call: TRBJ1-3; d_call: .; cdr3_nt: TGTGCCAGCAGCCCGGACAGTGGAAACACCATATATTTT; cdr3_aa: CASSPDSGNTIYF
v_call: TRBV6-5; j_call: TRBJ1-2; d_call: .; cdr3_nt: TGTGCCAGCAGTTACAGGAGGGGCTATGGCTACACCTTC; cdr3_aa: CASSYRRGYGYTF
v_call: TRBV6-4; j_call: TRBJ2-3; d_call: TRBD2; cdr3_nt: TGTGCCAGCAGTGCCAGCGGGGGGGCTAATACGCAGTATTTT; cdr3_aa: CASSASGGANTQYF
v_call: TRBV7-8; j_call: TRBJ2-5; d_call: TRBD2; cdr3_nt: TGTGCCAGCAGCCCGAGGGGACTAGCGGTGGGGGAGACCCAGTACTTC; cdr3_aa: CASSPRGLAVGETQYF
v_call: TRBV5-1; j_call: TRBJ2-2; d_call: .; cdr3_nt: TGCGCCAGCAGCGCAACTACGAACACCGGGGAGCTGTTTTTT; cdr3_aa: CASSATTNTGELFF
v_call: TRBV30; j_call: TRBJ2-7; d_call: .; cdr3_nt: TGTGCCTGGCGTAAGGGGGAAGGGGCCTACGAGCAGTACTTC; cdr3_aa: CAWRKGEGAYEQYF
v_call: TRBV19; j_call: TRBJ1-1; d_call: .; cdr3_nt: TGTGCCAGTAGTATAGCCAACAGGGTGAACACTGAAGCTTTCTTT; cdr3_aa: CASSIANRVNTEAFF